The 10 T cell receptor beta chains below were found in one sample sequenced in a study of CD8 T cells in ankylosing spondylitis. General study findings and limits: Ankylosing spondylitis blood seemed to carry a telltale TCR beta motif made of under ten highly homologous variants.

TCRdb re-derived calls from the 5' RACE reads in MiXCR, one entry per CDR3 protein. The data hold 400,000 to 450,000 distinct CDR3 sequences, with under 20% observed a single time. Their antigens are not known. The source material was blood, either unsorted or a sorted T cell fraction (not recorded which). Receptors were obtained from a male donor with ankylosing spondylitis.

The genes are TRBV11-2 and TRBJ2-2; TRBD1 or TRBD2 may be the D gene (6 bases each). Germline loops: CDR1 SGHAT, CDR2 FQNNGV. V lost 2 bases, J lost 1 base, and 17 bases lay in between. This CDR3 spans 18 amino acids. CDR3 loop: CASSLRGIAVVNTGELFF. In DNA form, the CDR3 reads TGTGCCAGCAGCTTAAGGGGGATAGCGGTCGTGAACACCGGGGAGCTGTTTTTT.

This clonotype turned up a few times. This chain connects TRBV30 to TRBJ1-6; D unclear. Per the germline V gene, CDR1 is GTSNPN and CDR2 is SVGIG (reference sequence). V lost 3 bases to trimming and J lost 8 bases, with 14 bases between them. The CDR3 runs 14 residues. This CDR3 reads CAWRSGRGDSPLHF. The CDR3 DNA reads TGTGCCTGGAGGTCGGGCCGCGGCGATTCACCCCTCCACTTT.

This clonotype was counted between two and nine times. The chain links TRBV4-1 to TRBJ2-5; D is possibly TRBD2 (6 bases). V lost 2 bases and J lost 5, with 21 bases in between. CDR1 is MGHRA, CDR2 YSYEKL, per germline. The CDR3 has 17 residues. This chain's CDR3 is CASSQSQAGLETETQYF. In DNA form, the CDR3 reads TGCGCCAGCAGCCAATCTCAGGCGGGACTTGAAACGGAGACCCAGTACTTC.

Only a few counts were recorded for this clonotype. The J gene is TRBJ1-4, the V gene TRBV12-3 or TRBV12-4; 8 bases match TRBD1. This CDR3 has 17 residues. V shed 3 bases, J shed 0 bases, and the junction held 6 bases outside the gene matches. The DNA for the CDR3 is TGTGCCAGCAGTTTCGGGACAGGAACGGCAACTAATGAAAAACTGTTTTTT. Protein: CASSFGTGTATNEKLFF.

This clonotype showed up just a few times. The chain joins TRBV29-1 to TRBJ2-5; D remains ambiguous. The CDR3 spans 12 residues. CDR1 and CDR2 from the germline V gene are SQVTM and ANQGSEA. V lost 5 bases to trimming and J lost 2 bases, with 9 bases between them. The CDR3 coding sequence is TGCAGCGTTTTGGCTCAGCAAGAGACCCAGTACTTC. This translates into CSVLAQQETQYF.

The chain links TRBV10-3 to TRBJ1-3; tentative D call: TRBD1 (6 bases). V was shortened by 2 bases and J by 1 base, with 6 bases between the two germline ends. Germline lookup yields CDR1 ENHRY and CDR2 SYGVKD. The CDR3 has 14 amino acids. The DNA for the CDR3 is TGTGCCATCAGTGAGGGACAGTCTGGAAACACCATATATTTT. Translation: CAISEGQSGNTIYF.

This clonotype has just a few counts. The chain recombines TRBV12-3 or TRBV12-4 with TRBJ2-2; possible D gene TRBD2, 5 bases. The ends were cut back, 4 bases at V and 3 bases at J, with 9 bases in the middle. The CDR3 is made up of 14 amino acids. The CDR3 bases are TGTGCCAGCAGTTATAGGGAGTACACCGGGGAGCTGTTTTTT. Its translation is CASSYREYTGELFF.

This clonotype showed up just a few times. The CDR3 sequence is CASSPFTGSRDNEQFF. The CDR3 coding sequence is TGTGCCAGCAGTCCATTTACGGGGAGTAGGGACAATGAGCAGTTCTTC. V is TRBV28 and J is TRBJ2-1, with D perhaps matching TRBD2 (5 bases). Germline loops: CDR1 MDHEN, CDR2 SYDVKM. With 5 bases removed from V and 5 bases from J, the gap between germline ends came to 19 bases. This CDR3 comprises 16 residues. Combining the CDR3 with reference TRBV28 and TRBJ2-1 gives the whole variable domain DVKVTQSSRYLVKRTGEKVFLECVQDMDHENMFWYRQDPGLGLRLIYFSYDVKMKEKGDIPEGYSVSREKKERFSLILESASTNQTSMYLCASSPFTGSRDNEQFFGPGTRLTVL.

V and J are TRBV20-1 and TRBJ2-5, with 9 bases aligning to TRBD1. CDR1 and CDR2 (germline): DFQATT, SNEGSKA (reference sequence). The V and J ends lost 5 bases and 5 bases, in that order; junction bases with no gene match: 18. The CDR3 consists of 17 residues. CDR3 coding DNA: TGCAGTGCTGCGGACAGGGGTCCCTACTCATCCTACGAGACCCAGTACTTC. It specifies CSAADRGPYSSYETQYF.

This CDR3 is CASSLWGSRGEQYF. The DNA for the CDR3 is TGTGCCAGCAGCTTGTGGGGCTCCAGAGGAGAGCAGTACTTC. The V and J genes are TRBV5-6 and TRBJ2-7; maybe TRBD1 (5 bases). The V end was cut by 1 base, the J end by 7 bases, with 15 bases between. Germline-derived CDR1 and CDR2 are SGHDT and YYEEEE. The CDR3 loop spans 14 amino acids.